The present TCR beta chain was sequenced within a study of T cells in tuberculosis. The overall study: Sequenced TCRs come from CD1B-GMM tetramer-binding T cells.

Chain pairing is unknown; alpha and beta were sequenced separately. The method was immunoSEQ multiplex PCR; TCRdb's version includes in-frame clones alone and lacks a portion of them. This table holds tens of thousands of clones, roughly 88% found once. Study outcomes and limitations: Some low-affinity tetramer-binding T cells may be absent from this sample.

Germline values: CDR1 MGHDK, CDR2 SYGVNS. The V and J ends lost 8 bases and 5 bases, in that order; junction bases with no gene match: 11. CDR3 length: 14 residues. Cells were sorted from thawed PBMC rested overnight and stained with GMM-loaded CD1B tetramer, viability dye and anti-CD3. C32 glucose monomycolate from Rhodococcus equi was loaded onto the CD1B tetramers. From each donor, around 100,000 tetramer-negative cells were sorted. The sequencing sample was made of CD1b-GMM tetramer-negative cells sorted from PBMCs. The chain joins TRBV25-1 to TRBJ2-7; 8 positions match TRBD2. The sequence was obtained from an adult woman with latent tuberculosis. CDR3 loop: CASSGTRQDHEQYF. The CDR3 DNA is TGTGCCAGCTCCGGGACTAGACAGGACCACGAGCAGTACTTC.